A single sample gave rise to the 21 T cell receptor beta chains below, sequenced in a study of blood T cell repertoires in COVID-19. Method: immunoSEQ multiplex PCR; TCRdb's copy keeps in-frame clones and lacks some. In the table there are about 480,000 clones, roughly 88% of which are singletons. The specimen was peripheral blood. The origin of the receptors is a woman between 45 and 65 years old with COVID-19, enrolled during active disease.

The count of this clone is one. The chain recombines TRBV6-4 with TRBJ2-7; possibly TRBD1 for D (6 bases). CDR1 is MRHNA and CDR2 is SNTAGT in the germline V gene. This CDR3 has 15 amino acids. V was clipped by 0 bases and J by 3 bases, with 12 bases between them. CDR3 in amino acids: CASSDSLFRGYEQYF. Written as DNA, the CDR3 is TGTGCCAGCAGTGACTCGCTCTTCAGGGGCTACGAGCAGTACTTC.

The V and J genes are TRBV24-1 and TRBJ2-1; 8 bases fit TRBD1. Germline V lookup: CDR1 KGHDR, CDR2 SFDVKD. V lost 4 bases, J lost 13 bases, and 5 bases stayed unmatched. The length of the CDR3 is 12 residues. CDR3 protein: CATSDPTGVQFF. The CDR3 coding sequence is TGTGCCACCAGTGACCCGACAGGGGTTCAGTTCTTC.

V gene TRBV7-9 combines with J gene TRBJ2-2, with 8 nucleotides matching TRBD1. Per germline, CDR1 SEHNR and CDR2 FQNEAQ (reference sequence). The CDR3 contains 17 residues. After removal of 0 bases from V and 3 bases from J, the junction contained 6 bases not matched to a gene. The chain's CDR3 is CASSLAATGADTGELFF. The CDR3 DNA reads as TGTGCCAGCAGCTTAGCCGCGACAGGGGCGGACACCGGGGAGCTGTTTTTT.

Only one count was recorded for this clone. V and J are TRBV6-5 and TRBJ2-1, with 13 bases matching TRBD2. V trimming: 10 bases; J trimming: 6 bases; junction bases outside the gene matches: 6. The germline CDR1 and CDR2 sequences are MNHEY and SVGAGI. The CDR3 totals 14 residues. CDR3 in amino acids: CATRLAGGSNEQFF. Written as DNA, the CDR3 is TGTGCCACCCGACTAGCGGGGGGTTCCAATGAGCAGTTCTTC.

The rearrangement joins TRBV6-2 or TRBV6-3 to TRBJ1-1; D gene uncertain. Germline V gene lookup returns CDR1 MNHEY and CDR2 SVGEGT. Trimming cost V 2 bases and J 5 bases, with 6 bases left between them. CDR3 size: 12 residues. CDR3 sequence reads: CASSYAGTEAFF. The CDR3 region has the DNA TGTGCCAGCAGTTACGCCGGGACTGAAGCTTTCTTT.

The chain employs TRBV9 and TRBJ1-2, with D perhaps matching TRBD1 (5 bases). Per germline, CDR1 SGDLS and CDR2 YYNGEE. The V and J ends lost 7 bases and 2 bases respectively, with 15 bases between them. The CDR3 has 14 amino acids. In DNA form, the CDR3 reads TGTGCCAGCGCAGGCGCCAGGGTAAACTATGGCTACACCTTC. Its protein is CASAGARVNYGYTF. Combining the CDR3 with reference TRBV9 and TRBJ1-2 gives the whole variable domain DSGVTQTPKHLITATGQRVTLRCSPRSGDLSVYWYQQSLDQGLQFLIQYYNGEERAKGNILERFSAQQFPDLHSELNLSSLELGDSALYFCASAGARVNYGYTFGSGTRLTVV.

The gene calls are TRBV9 and TRBJ2-7; D is perhaps TRBD1 (6 bases). In germline, CDR1 is SGDLS, CDR2 YYNGEE. Trimming removed 5 bases at V and 2 bases at J, with 14 bases between. The CDR3 runs 14 residues. CDR3 sequence reads: CASSVTGAPYEQYF. CDR3 nucleotide sequence: TGTGCCAGCAGTGTGACAGGAGCACCCTACGAGCAGTACTTC.

V is TRBV7-9 and J is TRBJ1-1; D is ambiguous. The V gene's germline CDR1 is SEHNR and CDR2 FQNEAQ (reference sequence). The V and J ends lost 4 bases and 6 bases respectively, with 12 bases between them. The length of the CDR3 is 13 residues. CDR3 protein: CASSSTRSPEAFF. CDR3 nucleotides: TGTGCCAGCAGCTCGACAAGATCCCCTGAAGCTTTCTTT.

The chain links TRBV4-2 to TRBJ2-3, with a weak D call TRBD2 (6 bases). The V end lost 0 bases, the J end lost 0 bases, and 10 bases lay between the germline ends. CDR3 length equals 16 residues. Germline assignment: CDR1 LGHNA and CDR2 YNFKEQ. CDR3 nucleotide sequence: TGTGCCAGCAGCCAAGAACGGGGGACTAGCACAGATACGCAGTATTTT. Its protein product is CASSQERGTSTDTQYF.

This clone has only one observation. The gene calls are TRBV19 and TRBJ2-1, with TRBD1 identical over 9 bases. The length of the CDR3 is 14 residues. The V and J ends lost 4 bases and 6 bases, in that order; junction bases with no gene match: 4. The germline CDR1 and CDR2 sequences are LNHDA and SQIVND (reference sequence). Here the CDR3 DNA reads TGTGCCAGTAGTAGGGACAGGGAACTCAATGAGCAGTTCTTC. Protein: CASSRDRELNEQFF.

This clone has a single count. This sequence joins TRBV15 and TRBJ2-7, with 16 positions matching TRBD2. Germline V gene data show CDR1 as LNHNV and CDR2 as YYDKDF (reference sequence). This CDR3 has 17 residues. V was pared by 11 bases and J by 5 bases, with 15 bases of the junction left unmatched. The CDR3 loop reads CAPSTPGLAGGHHEQYF. The DNA of the CDR3 is TGTGCCCCCTCCACTCCGGGACTAGCGGGGGGGCACCACGAGCAGTACTTC.

The rearrangement links TRBV13 to TRBJ2-5; perhaps TRBD2 as D (6 bases). The CDR3 contains 16 residues. Per the germline V gene, CDR1 is PRHDT and CDR2 is FYEKMQ (reference sequence). V was clipped by 0 bases and J by 2 bases, with 13 bases between them. The CDR3 sequence is CASSLGEGRWQETQYF. The CDR3 DNA sequence: TGTGCCAGCAGCTTAGGGGAGGGGAGGTGGCAAGAGACCCAGTACTTC.

Only one count was recorded for this clone. The gene calls are TRBV5-5 and TRBJ1-2; D unclear. The germline V and J ends were trimmed by 6 bases and 5 bases, with 20 bases remaining between them. From germline, CDR1 is SGHKS and CDR2 YYEKEE (reference sequence). The length of the CDR3 is 15 residues. The CDR3 DNA follows: TGTGCCAGCACCGGACTGCGAGAGGGAGTGTATGGCTACACCTTC. The encoded protein is CASTGLREGVYGYTF.

The gene calls are TRBV29-1 and TRBJ2-1, with 9 bases matching TRBD2. The CDR3 consists of 16 residues. V gave up 1 base and J gave up 2 bases; unmatched junction bases: 6. Germline CDR1 SQVTM, CDR2 ANQGSEA. The CDR3 reads CSVEGASGETYNEQFF. CDR3 DNA: TGCAGCGTTGAAGGGGCTAGCGGGGAGACCTACAATGAGCAGTTCTTC.

The chain employs TRBV12-5 and TRBJ1-1; the D is unclear. The CDR3 is 14 amino acids. Trimming took off 1 base at V and 1 base at J, with 7 bases between the two ends. Germline loops: CDR1 LGHNT, CDR2 FRNRAP. As DNA, the CDR3 is TGTGCTAGTGGTTTGGGGACTTGGAACACTGAAGCTTTCTTT. Translated: CASGLGTWNTEAFF. The full variable domain, with the rest looked up from reference TRBV12-5 and TRBJ1-1, is DARVTQTPRHKVTEMGQEVTMRCQPILGHNTVFWYRQTMMQGLELLAYFRNRAPLDDSGMPKDRFSAEMPDATLATLKIQPSEPRDSAVYFCASGLGTWNTEAFFGQGTRLTVV.

The genes are TRBV4-1 and TRBJ1-1; a weak D match, TRBD1 (6 bases). The CDR3 runs to 15 residues. Looked up from germline, CDR1 is MGHRA and CDR2 is YSYEKL. V was pared by 3 bases and J by 5 bases, with 16 bases between. The CDR3 DNA is TGCGCCAGCAGCCACCCGGGGGAGGGGGTTACTGAAGCTTTCTTT. It translates to CASSHPGEGVTEAFF.

The rearrangement joins TRBV11-3 to TRBJ1-1; tentatively, D is TRBD1 (5 bases). Germline-derived CDR1 and CDR2 are SGHNT and YENEEA. V was cut by 1 base and J by 3 bases, with 9 bases left in between. The CDR3 is 14 residues long. The CDR3 sequence: CASSLGGAYTEAFF. The CDR3, as DNA: TGTGCCAGCAGCTTAGGGGGCGCGTACACTGAAGCTTTCTTT.

The CDR3 region has the DNA TGTGCCAGCAGCGGGCAGGGCCCCTACGAGCAGTACTTC. This gives the protein CASSGQGPYEQYF. V and J are TRBV12-3 or TRBV12-4 and TRBJ2-7; D perhaps matches TRBD1 (5 bases). This CDR3 comprises 13 residues. Deletions cut 6 bases from V and 2 bases from J, with 11 bases between.

The chain uses TRBV12-3 or TRBV12-4 and TRBJ2-1; possibly TRBD1 for D (5 bases). V lost 3 bases, J lost 10 bases, and 13 bases lay in between. The CDR3 length is 13 residues. For the CDR3, the DNA is TGTGCCAGCAGTTTTAGGGTTCAGGGAGAGCAGTTCTTC. This codes for CASSFRVQGEQFF.

V is TRBV6-5 and J is TRBJ2-7, with unresolved D. The V end was cut by 6 bases, the J end by 4 bases, with 10 bases between. CDR1 is MNHEY, CDR2 SVGAGI, per germline. This CDR3 spans 12 amino acids. CDR3 sequence reads: CASRHQQYEQYF. CDR3 sequence (DNA): TGTGCCAGCAGACACCAACAGTACGAGCAGTACTTC.

This chain connects TRBV6-5 to TRBJ1-5; D gene unclear. The germline V gene has CDR1 MNHEY and CDR2 SVGAGI. CDR3 length: 15 amino acids. V lost 6 bases and J lost 6, with 18 bases in between. The CDR3 nucleotides are TGTGCCAGCAGCTGGGCGGTAGAGGGAATTCAGCCCCAGCATTTT. Protein sequence: CASSWAVEGIQPQHF.